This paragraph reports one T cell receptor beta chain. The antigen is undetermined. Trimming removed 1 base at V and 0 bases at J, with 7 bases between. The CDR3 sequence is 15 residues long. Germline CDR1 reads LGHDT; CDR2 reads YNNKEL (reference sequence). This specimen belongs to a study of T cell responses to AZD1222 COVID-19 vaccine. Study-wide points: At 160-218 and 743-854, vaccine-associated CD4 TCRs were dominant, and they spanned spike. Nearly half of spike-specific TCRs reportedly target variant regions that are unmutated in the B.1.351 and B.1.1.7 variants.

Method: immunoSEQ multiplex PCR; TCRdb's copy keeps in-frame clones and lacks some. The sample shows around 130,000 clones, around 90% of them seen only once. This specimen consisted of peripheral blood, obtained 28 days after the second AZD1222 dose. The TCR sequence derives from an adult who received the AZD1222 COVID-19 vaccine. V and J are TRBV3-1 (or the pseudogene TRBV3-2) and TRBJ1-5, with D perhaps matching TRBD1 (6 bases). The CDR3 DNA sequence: TGTGCCAGCAGCCAAGGGACAGCTAGCAATCAGCCCCAGCATTTT. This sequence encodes CASSQGTASNQPQHF.